This T cell receptor beta chain is drawn from a study of cytomegalovirus exposure and HLA in healthy donors. Overall study results and limits: Reported performance of the classifier showed diagnosis of cytomegalovirus status with high specificity and sensitivity.

This clone was seen only a few times. Its specificity is unknown. The CDR3 loop spans 13 amino acids. V lost 5 bases and J lost 1, with 9 bases in between. CDR1 is MNHEY and CDR2 is SVGAGI in the germline V gene. A multiplex PCR was run with 60 Vbeta primers and 13 Jbeta primers. Sequencing was performed with immunoSEQ multiplex PCR; in TCRdb, only in-frame clones are kept and a portion is missing. The data contain over 120,000 clones, 80% of them seen just once; the ten biggest clones take up around 4.3%. The clonotype originates from a man aged 35 to 55 in good health and CMV-seronegative. The V and J genes are TRBV6-5 and TRBJ2-7; perhaps TRBD1 as D (6 bases). Sequenced sample: PBMCs. This CDR3 is CASSPQGSYEQYF. CDR3 DNA sequence: TGTGCCAGCAGTCCTCAGGGGTCCTACGAGCAGTACTTC.